This T cell receptor beta chain was profiled in a study of T cells after yellow fever vaccination. Overall study results and limits: A small share of clonotypes appeared in both CD4 and CD8 compartments.

The CDR3 sequence is 16 residues long. Deletions cut 3 bases from V and 0 bases from J, with 12 bases between. TCRdb called the 5' RACE reads again in MiXCR, with one record for every CDR3 protein. The data hold around 230,000 distinct CDR3 sequences, with 6% to 8% observed a single time. This clonotype has a count of ten or more. Its antigen is undetermined. The receptor was isolated from a man aged 30 to 45 who received the YFV17D yellow fever vaccine. Material: CD4+ T cells sorted from PBMCs, obtained on the day of the yellow fever booster vaccination. The chain couples TRBV12-3 or TRBV12-4 to TRBJ2-1; no clear D. CDR3: CASSLTRVISYNEQFF. The CDR3 DNA is TGTGCCAGCAGTTTGACCCGGGTCATCTCCTACAATGAGCAGTTCTTC.